This T cell receptor (beta chain) was observed in a study of shared clonotypes between healthy human individuals. The overall study: The cohort had two women and a few men, ages 18 to 49. The study used three CD4 naive, three CD4 memory, two CD8 naive and one CD8 memory plate per donor.

Overall study findings and caveats: Against clonotypes common to all four donors, non-shared ones had lower generation probabilities.

Remarks on this clone: Its antigen is unidentified.

Only in-frame clones appear in the TCRdb table, and some are missing; sequencing was by immunoSEQ multiplex PCR. The sample comprises millions of clones, 90% to 95% of which are singletons, and roughly 0.13% rests with the top ten. The CDR3 is made up of 15 amino acids. CDR1 is MGHRA, CDR2 YSYEKL, per germline. The germline V and J ends were trimmed by 5 bases and 4 bases, with 18 bases remaining between them. Caucasian adults living in Nashville, Tennessee, provided all samples. This clonotype was sampled from a man aged 18 to 29 in good health. The V and J genes are TRBV4-1 and TRBJ2-7; D may be TRBD2 (5 bases). Sample: naive CD4+ T cells sorted from blood. As for subset: CD45RA+ positively selected. CDR3 region: CASSGDVTTDYEQYF. The CDR3, as DNA: TGCGCCAGCAGCGGTGATGTGACTACCGATTACGAGCAGTACTTC.